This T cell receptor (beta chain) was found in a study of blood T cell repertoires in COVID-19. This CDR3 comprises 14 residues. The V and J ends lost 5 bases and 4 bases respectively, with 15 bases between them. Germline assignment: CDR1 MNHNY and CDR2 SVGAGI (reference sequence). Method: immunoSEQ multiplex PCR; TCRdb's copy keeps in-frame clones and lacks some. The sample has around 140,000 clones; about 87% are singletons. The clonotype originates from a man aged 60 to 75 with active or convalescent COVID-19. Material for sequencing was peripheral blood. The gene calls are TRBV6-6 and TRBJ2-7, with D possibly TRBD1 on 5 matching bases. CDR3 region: CASSDDRWGYEQYF. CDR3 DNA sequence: TGTGCCAGCAGTGATGACAGATGGGGTTACGAGCAGTACTTC.